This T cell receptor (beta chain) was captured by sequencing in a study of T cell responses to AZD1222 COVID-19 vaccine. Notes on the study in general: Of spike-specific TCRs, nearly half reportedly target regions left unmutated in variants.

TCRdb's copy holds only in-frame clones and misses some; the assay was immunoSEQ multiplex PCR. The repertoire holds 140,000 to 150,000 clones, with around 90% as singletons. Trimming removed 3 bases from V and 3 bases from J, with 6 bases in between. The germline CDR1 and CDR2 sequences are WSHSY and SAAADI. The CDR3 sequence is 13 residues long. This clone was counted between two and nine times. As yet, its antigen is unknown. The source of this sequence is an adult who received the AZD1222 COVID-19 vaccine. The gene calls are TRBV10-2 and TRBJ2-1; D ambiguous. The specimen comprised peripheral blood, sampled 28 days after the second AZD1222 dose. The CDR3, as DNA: TGCGCCAGCAGTGACAACCTCTACAATGAGCAGTTCTTC. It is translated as CASSDNLYNEQFF.